This note documents a single T cell receptor beta chain sequence. What it binds is unknown. The CDR3 spans 17 residues. J lost 3 bases, V lost 6 bases, and 15 bases had no gene match. Germline CDR1 is SEHNR and CDR2 is FQNEAQ (reference sequence). For TCR beta, libraries came from iRepertoire HTBI primers and Arm-PCR of CDR3 regions. TCRdb passed the multiplex PCR reads through MiXCR, listing each CDR3 protein once. Of some 410,000 distinct CDR3 sequences in the sample, over 15% were seen once. The data were obtained in a study of regulatory T cells in long-lasting Graves disease. Study-wide findings and caveats: Persistent disease favored TRBV28, TRBJ1-2 and TRBJ2-5. Only peripheral blood was studied, not thyroid tissue.

The time point here: newly diagnosed GD, antithyroid drugs for less than 3 months. Scientists built the TCR library using RNA that was extracted from PBMCs. These sequences were also reported in another study, on T cells in Graves' hyperthyroidism and ophthalmopathy. That paper states: If no ophthalmopathy progression occurred within 18 months, Graves' hyperthyroidism was stable. Ophthalmopathy could be told apart from stable hyperthyroidism with a 13 V-J model.

V usage is TRBV7-9 and J usage is TRBJ1-2, with 8 bases that match TRBD1. The receptor was isolated from a woman aged 30 to 39 with Graves disease. The source was peripheral blood mononuclear cells (PBMCs), collected at new diagnosis, from a patient treated with antithyroid drugs. CDR3 in amino acids: CASRHTGTGTFDYGYTF. The CDR3 DNA reads as TGTGCCAGCAGGCATACCGGGACAGGAACATTCGACTATGGCTACACCTTC.